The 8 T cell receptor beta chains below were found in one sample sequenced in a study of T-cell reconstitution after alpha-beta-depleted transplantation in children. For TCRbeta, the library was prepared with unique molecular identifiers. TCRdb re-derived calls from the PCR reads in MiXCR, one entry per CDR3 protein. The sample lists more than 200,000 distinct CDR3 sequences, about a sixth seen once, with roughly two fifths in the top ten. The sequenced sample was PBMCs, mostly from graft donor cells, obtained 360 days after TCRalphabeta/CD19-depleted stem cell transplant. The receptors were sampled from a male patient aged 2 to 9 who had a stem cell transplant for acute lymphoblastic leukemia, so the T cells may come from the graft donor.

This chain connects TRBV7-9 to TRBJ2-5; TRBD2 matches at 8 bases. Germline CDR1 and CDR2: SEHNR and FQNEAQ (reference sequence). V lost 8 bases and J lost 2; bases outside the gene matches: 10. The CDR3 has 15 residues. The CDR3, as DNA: TGTGCCAGCCTGAGCCTCGGGGGGGTTCAAGAGACCCAGTACTTC. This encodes CASLSLGGVQETQYF.

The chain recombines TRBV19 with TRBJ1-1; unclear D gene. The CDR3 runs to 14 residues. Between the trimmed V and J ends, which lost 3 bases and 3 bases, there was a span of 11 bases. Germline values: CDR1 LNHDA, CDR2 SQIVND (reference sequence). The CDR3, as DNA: TGTGCCAGTAGTATGGCCCCTTGGGACACTGAAGCTTTCTTT. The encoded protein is CASSMAPWDTEAFF.

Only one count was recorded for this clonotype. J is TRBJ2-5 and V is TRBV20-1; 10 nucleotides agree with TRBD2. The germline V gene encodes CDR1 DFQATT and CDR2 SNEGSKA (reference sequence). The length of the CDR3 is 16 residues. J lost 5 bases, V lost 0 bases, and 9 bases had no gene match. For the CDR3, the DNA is TGCAGTGCTAGAGATCGGAGCGGGGGGGGAGGGGAGACCCAGTACTTC. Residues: CSARDRSGGGGETQYF.

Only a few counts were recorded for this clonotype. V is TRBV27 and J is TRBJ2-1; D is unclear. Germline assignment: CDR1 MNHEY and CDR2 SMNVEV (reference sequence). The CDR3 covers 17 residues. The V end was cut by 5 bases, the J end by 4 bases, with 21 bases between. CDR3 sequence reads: CASSKIAPVVFYNEQFF. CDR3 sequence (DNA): TGTGCCAGCAGTAAGATCGCTCCGGTGGTGTTTTACAATGAGCAGTTCTTC.

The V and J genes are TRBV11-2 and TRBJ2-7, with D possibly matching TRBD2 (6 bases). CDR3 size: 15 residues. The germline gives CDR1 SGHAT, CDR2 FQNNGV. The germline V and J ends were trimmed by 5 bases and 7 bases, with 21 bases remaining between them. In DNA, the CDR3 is TGTGCCAGCAGCCCCGGAGGGGTCCGACGGGGTGAGCAGTACTTC. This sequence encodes CASSPGGVRRGEQYF.

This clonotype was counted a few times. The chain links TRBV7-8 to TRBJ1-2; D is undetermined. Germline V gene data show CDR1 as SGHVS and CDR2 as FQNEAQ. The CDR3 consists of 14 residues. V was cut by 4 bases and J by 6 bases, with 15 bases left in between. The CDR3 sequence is CASSSDSSGDGYTF. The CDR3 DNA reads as TGTGCCAGCAGCTCGGACTCTTCCGGAGATGGCTACACCTTC.

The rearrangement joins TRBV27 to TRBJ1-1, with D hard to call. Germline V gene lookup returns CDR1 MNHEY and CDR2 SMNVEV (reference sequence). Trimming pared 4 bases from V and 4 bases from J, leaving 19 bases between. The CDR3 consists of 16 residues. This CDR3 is CASSSPPAGRGTEAFF. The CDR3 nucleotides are TGTGCCAGCAGTTCTCCCCCGGCCGGGCGGGGCACTGAAGCTTTCTTT.

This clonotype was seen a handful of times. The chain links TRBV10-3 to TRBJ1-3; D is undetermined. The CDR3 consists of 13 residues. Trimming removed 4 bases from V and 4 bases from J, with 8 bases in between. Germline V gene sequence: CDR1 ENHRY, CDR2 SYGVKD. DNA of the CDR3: TGTGCCATCAGTGCCTTGGAGGGAAACACCATATATTTT. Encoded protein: CAISALEGNTIYF.